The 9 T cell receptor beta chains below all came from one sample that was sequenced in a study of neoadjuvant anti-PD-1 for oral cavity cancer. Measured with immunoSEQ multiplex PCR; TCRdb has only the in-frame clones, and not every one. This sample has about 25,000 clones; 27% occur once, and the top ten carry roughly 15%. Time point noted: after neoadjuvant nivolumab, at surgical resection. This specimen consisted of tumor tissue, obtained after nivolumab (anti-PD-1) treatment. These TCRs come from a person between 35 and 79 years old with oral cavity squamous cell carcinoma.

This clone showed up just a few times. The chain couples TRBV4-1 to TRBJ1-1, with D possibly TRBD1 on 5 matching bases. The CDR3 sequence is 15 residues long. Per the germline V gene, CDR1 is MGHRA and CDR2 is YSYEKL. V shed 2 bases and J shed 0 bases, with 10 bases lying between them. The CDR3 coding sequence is TGCGCCAGCAGCCAAACGGGGGTCATGAACACTGAAGCTTTCTTT. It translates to CASSQTGVMNTEAFF.

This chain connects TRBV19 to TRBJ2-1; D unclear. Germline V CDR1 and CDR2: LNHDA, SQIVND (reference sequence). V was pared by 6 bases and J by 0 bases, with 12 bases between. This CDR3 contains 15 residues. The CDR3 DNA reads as TGTGCCAGTAGCAAACAGATTAGCTCCTACAATGAGCAGTTCTTC. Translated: CASSKQISSYNEQFF.

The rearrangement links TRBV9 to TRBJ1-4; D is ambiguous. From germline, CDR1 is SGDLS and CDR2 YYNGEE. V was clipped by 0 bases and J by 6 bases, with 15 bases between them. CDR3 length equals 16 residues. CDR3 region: CASSVEGQARDEKLFF. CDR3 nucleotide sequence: TGTGCCAGCAGCGTAGAAGGGCAGGCTCGTGATGAAAAACTGTTTTTT.

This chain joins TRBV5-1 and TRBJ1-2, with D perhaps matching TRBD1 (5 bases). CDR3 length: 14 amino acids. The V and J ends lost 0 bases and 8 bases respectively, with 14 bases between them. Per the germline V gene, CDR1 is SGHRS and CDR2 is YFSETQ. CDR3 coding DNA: TGCGCCAGCAGCTTGGCCAGCCAGGGTAGAGGCTACACCTTC. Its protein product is CASSLASQGRGYTF. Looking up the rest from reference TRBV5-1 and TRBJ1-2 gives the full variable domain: KAGVTQTPRYLIKTRGQQVTLSCSPISGHRSVSWYQQTPGQGLQFLFEYFSETQRNKGNFPGRFSGRQFSNSRSEMNVSTLELGDSALYLCASSLASQGRGYTFGSGTRLTVV.

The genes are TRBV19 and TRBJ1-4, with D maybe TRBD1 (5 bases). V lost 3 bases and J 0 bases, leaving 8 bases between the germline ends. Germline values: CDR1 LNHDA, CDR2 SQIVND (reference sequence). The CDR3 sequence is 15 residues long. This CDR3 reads CASSIGTSTNEKLFF. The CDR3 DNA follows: TGTGCCAGTAGTATCGGGACTTCAACTAATGAAAAACTGTTTTTT.

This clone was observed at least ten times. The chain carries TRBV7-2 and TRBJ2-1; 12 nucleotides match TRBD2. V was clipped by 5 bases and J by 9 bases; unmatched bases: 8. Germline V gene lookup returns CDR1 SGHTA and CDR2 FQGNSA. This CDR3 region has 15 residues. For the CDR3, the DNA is TGTGCCAGCAGCCTAGTGGCTAGCGGGAGGGGTGAGCAGTTCTTC. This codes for CASSLVASGRGEQFF.

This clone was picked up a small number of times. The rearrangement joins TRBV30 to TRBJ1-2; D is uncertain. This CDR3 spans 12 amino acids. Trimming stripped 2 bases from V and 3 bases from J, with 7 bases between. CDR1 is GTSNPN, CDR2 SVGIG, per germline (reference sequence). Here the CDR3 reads CAWSIGDYGYTF. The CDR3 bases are TGTGCCTGGAGTATAGGAGACTATGGCTACACCTTC.

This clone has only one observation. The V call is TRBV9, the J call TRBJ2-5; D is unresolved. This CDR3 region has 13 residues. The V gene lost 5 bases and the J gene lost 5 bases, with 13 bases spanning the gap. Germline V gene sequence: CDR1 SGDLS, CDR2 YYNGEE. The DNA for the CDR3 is TGTGCCAGCAGTCAAGGGTTTACGGAGACCCAGTACTTC. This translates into CASSQGFTETQYF.

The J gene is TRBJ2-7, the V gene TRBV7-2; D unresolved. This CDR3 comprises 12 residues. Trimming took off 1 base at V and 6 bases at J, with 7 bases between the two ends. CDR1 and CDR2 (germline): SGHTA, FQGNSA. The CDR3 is CASSLESSEQYF. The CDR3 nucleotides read TGTGCCAGCAGCTTAGAAAGTTCCGAGCAGTACTTC.